The entry below gives a single T cell receptor beta chain sequence along with its context. Germline V gives CDR1 SNHLY, CDR2 FYNNEI. The CDR3 runs to 14 residues. V lost 2 bases and J 7 bases, leaving 12 bases between the germline ends. Some clones are missing from TCRdb's copy, which holds only in-frame ones; the method was immunoSEQ multiplex PCR. The sample has some 120,000 clones, about 93% seen once. This sample stems from a study of T cell changes during pregnancy in multiple sclerosis. This chain connects TRBV2 to TRBJ2-4; D perhaps matches TRBD1 (6 bases). Sequences were derived from peripheral blood, sampled before pregnancy. The TCR sequence derives from a female donor with multiple sclerosis, enrolled in a pregnancy study. This chain's CDR3 is CASSETGGANIQYF. The CDR3 DNA is TGTGCCAGCAGTGAAACTGGGGGCGCGAACATTCAGTACTTC.